This T cell receptor (beta chain) is drawn from a study of blood T cell repertoires in COVID-19. Looking at the study overall: The study drew acute and convalescent COVID-19 samples from the United States, Italy and Spain.

Original data processing: Counts of nucleated cells, estimated from reference gene primer amplification, were obtained. Measured with immunoSEQ multiplex PCR; TCRdb has only the in-frame clones, and not every one. That table furnishes V, J and clone size, whereas the DNA furnished D and trimming. The sample has about 120,000 clones, approximately 80% seen once. V lost 3 bases to trimming and J lost 9 bases, with 15 bases between them. Germline V gene lookup returns CDR1 LNHDA and CDR2 SQIVND (reference sequence). This CDR3 spans 13 amino acids. The gene calls are TRBV19 and TRBJ2-7; possibly TRBD1 for D (5 bases). The receptor was derived from a human donor in a cohort sampled during active COVID-19. Sequenced: peripheral blood. CDR3 nucleotide sequence: TGTGCCAGTAGTATCGGGCAGGGTATGGTGCAGTACTTC. It is translated as CASSIGQGMVQYF.